Included here is one TCR beta chain sequence, with context. Repertoires were generated with immunoSEQ multiplex PCR, while TCRdb's copy carries only in-frame clones and drops some. The sample lists about 25,000 clones; over 70% were seen once. Germline CDR1 is GTSNPN and CDR2 is SVGIG (reference sequence). The CDR3 loop spans 11 amino acids. V shed 2 bases and J shed 4 bases, with 4 bases lying between them. This sample is part of a study of memory CD4+ T cells and cytomegalovirus serostatus. Overall study context: Of the healthy Belgian adults, several were CMV seropositive and around 22 seronegative.

The sort gate was single viable CD3+CD4+CD8-CD45RO+ cells for memory CD4+ T cells. The chain recombines TRBV30 with TRBJ2-3; D not certain. The receptor comes from an adult in good health and CMV-seronegative. Sequenced: memory CD4+ T cells from blood. The CDR3 reads CAWSRADTQYF. The CDR3 bases are TGTGCCTGGAGTCGGGCAGATACGCAGTATTTT.